A selection of T cell receptor beta chains follows, all from one sample in a study of CD8+ T cells in alopecia areata. Sequencing was performed with immunoSEQ multiplex PCR; in TCRdb, only in-frame clones are kept and a portion is missing. The data contain 95,000 to 120,000 clones, 59% of them seen just once; the ten biggest clones take up 20% to 25%. Input material: CD8+ T cells sorted from blood. All receptors derive from a human donor in good health. Both conserved end residues are part of each CDR3. D genes are given only for firm matches. Only part of the rows carry a size: once, few, many, or a class if the clone is expanded.

size: few; J: TRBJ2-2; V: TRBV19; D: TRBD1; DNA: TGTGCCAGTAGTCCGACAGGGGATAACACCGGGGAGCTGTTTTTT; CDR3: CASSPTGDNTGELFF
size: few; J: TRBJ2-2; V: TRBV2; D: .; DNA: TGTGCCAGCAGTTTCCTCACCGGGGAGCTGTTTTTT; CDR3: CASSFLTGELFF
size: .; J: TRBJ2-1; V: TRBV6-4; D: TRBD1; DNA: TGTGCCAGCAGTCACGACAGGGACGCCTACAATGAGCAGTTCTTC; CDR3: CASSHDRDAYNEQFF
size: few; J: TRBJ2-5; V: TRBV28; D: TRBD1; DNA: TGTGCCAGCAGCCCTACAGGGGAAGAGACCCAGTACTTC; CDR3: CASSPTGEETQYF
size: .; J: TRBJ1-2; V: TRBV10-3; D: .; DNA: TGTGCCATCAGCACTTCAGACCCCTCTGGCTACACCTTC; CDR3: CAISTSDPSGYTF
size: .; J: TRBJ1-2; V: TRBV2; D: TRBD1; DNA: TGTGCCAGCAGTGACGGGGGACAGTCCTATGGCTACACCTTC; CDR3: CASSDGGQSYGYTF
size: once; J: TRBJ1-1; V: TRBV13; D: .; DNA: TGTGCCAGCAGCCCCCTGGGGCGGCAGAACACTGAAGCTTTCTTT; CDR3: CASSPLGRQNTEAFF
size: .; J: TRBJ1-1; V: TRBV19; D: .; DNA: TGTGCCAGTGGGGCGAACACTGAAGCTTTCTTT; CDR3: CASGANTEAFF
size: .; J: TRBJ2-2; V: TRBV13; D: .; DNA: TGTGCCAGCAGCCCCCGGAGGAGTGGGGCCGGGGAGCTGTTTTTT; CDR3: CASSPRRSGAGELFF
size: .; J: TRBJ2-1; V: TRBV6-5; D: .; DNA: TGTGCCAGCAGTTACTCGATTATGCAGGAGCAGTTCTTC; CDR3: CASSYSIMQEQFF
size: .; J: TRBJ1-1; V: TRBV19; D: .; DNA: TGTGCCAGTAAGAGAGGGTATACCATGAACACTGAAGCTTTCTTT; CDR3: CASKRGYTMNTEAFF
size: once; J: TRBJ1-5; V: TRBV29-1; D: .; DNA: TGCAGCGTTCGGGACGGGAATCAGCCCCAGCATTTT; CDR3: CSVRDGNQPQHF
size: .; J: TRBJ2-5; V: TRBV27; D: .; DNA: TGTGCCAGCAGCAGGGCACAGATAAGGGAGACCCAGTACTTC; CDR3: CASSRAQIRETQYF
size: few; J: TRBJ2-3; V: TRBV19; D: .; DNA: TGTGCCAGTAGTGTCCTTCGGGGTCGGGACGGCACAGATACGCAGTATTTT; CDR3: CASSVLRGRDGTDTQYF
size: .; J: TRBJ2-1; V: TRBV27; D: .; DNA: TGTGCCAGCAGTCGGACGACTTCTTACAATGAGCAGTTCTTC; CDR3: CASSRTTSYNEQFF
size: .; J: TRBJ1-4; V: TRBV19; D: .; DNA: TGTGCCAGTAGTCTATCAGGATTCAATGAAAAACTGTTTTTT; CDR3: CASSLSGFNEKLFF
size: .; J: TRBJ2-3; V: TRBV9; D: .; DNA: TGTGCCAGCAGCCCCCCCAACGTGGATACGCAGTATTTT; CDR3: CASSPPNVDTQYF
size: .; J: TRBJ1-1; V: TRBV4-3; D: TRBD1; DNA: TGCGCCAGCAGCCAAGCCCATACAGGGGGCAGAGCTTTCTTT; CDR3: CASSQAHTGGRAFF
size: .; J: TRBJ2-1; V: TRBV7-2; D: TRBD2; DNA: TGTGCCAGCAGCTTCAGCGGGGGATACAATGAGCAGTTCTTC; CDR3: CASSFSGGYNEQFF
size: .; J: TRBJ1-6; V: TRBV11-2; D: .; DNA: TGTGCCAGCAGCTTAGGAACAAATTCACCCCTCCACTTT; CDR3: CASSLGTNSPLHF
size: .; J: TRBJ1-2; V: TRBV5-4; D: .; DNA: TGTGCCAGCAGCTTGGAGGCCTATGGCTACACCTTC; CDR3: CASSLEAYGYTF
size: once; J: TRBJ2-1; V: TRBV4-2; D: .; DNA: TGTGCCAGCAGCCAAGTAGCCATACTCTCCTACAATGAGCAGTTCTTC; CDR3: CASSQVAILSYNEQFF
size: .; J: TRBJ1-2; V: TRBV9; D: .; DNA: TGTGCCAGCAGCGCAGGGGCCGGAATCCTCTATGGCTACACCTTC; CDR3: CASSAGAGILYGYTF
size: once; J: TRBJ2-5; V: TRBV15; D: .; DNA: TGTGCCACCACCGACGGGGTGGGAGGAAGCCAAGAGACCCAGTACTTC; CDR3: CATTDGVGGSQETQYF
size: once; J: TRBJ2-5; V: TRBV5-1; D: TRBD1; DNA: TGCGCCAGCAGCTTGGGACAGGGTAAAGAGACCCAGTACTTC; CDR3: CASSLGQGKETQYF
size: .; J: TRBJ2-3; V: TRBV4-1; D: .; DNA: TGCGCCAGCAGCCAAGTAAGCGAGACGCAGTATTTT; CDR3: CASSQVSETQYF
size: .; J: TRBJ2-7; V: TRBV9; D: TRBD2; DNA: TGTGCCAGCAGCGCCCTGGGAGGGTTTGACGAGCAGTACTTC; CDR3: CASSALGGFDEQYF
size: .; J: TRBJ2-5; V: TRBV7-9; D: .; DNA: TGTGCCAGCAGCCTACTAGCCCCGTGGGAGACCCAGTACTTC; CDR3: CASSLLAPWETQYF
size: .; J: TRBJ2-3; V: TRBV13; D: TRBD2; DNA: TGTGCCAGCAGCTTACCTAGCGGGGGATTCACAGATACGCAGTATTTT; CDR3: CASSLPSGGFTDTQYF
size: few; J: TRBJ1-6; V: TRBV7-6; D: .; DNA: TGTGCCAGCAGCGGGAGCTCGGGCTGGGGTTCACCCCTCCACTTT; CDR3: CASSGSSGWGSPLHF
size: .; J: TRBJ2-2; V: TRBV27; D: TRBD2; DNA: TGTGCCAGCAGCCTTCCAGCGGGGGGCACCGGGGAGCTGTTTTTT; CDR3: CASSLPAGGTGELFF
size: .; J: TRBJ2-1; V: TRBV28; D: .; DNA: TGTGCCAGCAGTTTATTTCGTGGTAATGAGCAGTTCTTC; CDR3: CASSLFRGNEQFF
size: .; J: TRBJ2-5; V: TRBV2; D: .; DNA: TGTGCCAGGGGGACTTCCCAAGAGACCCAGTACTTC; CDR3: CARGTSQETQYF
size: once; J: TRBJ1-5; V: TRBV28; D: TRBD1; DNA: TGTGCCAGCAGCCGCGCGGGACAGGGCCAGTTCGGGACCCAGCATTTT; CDR3: CASSRAGQGQFGTQHF
size: once; J: TRBJ2-5; V: TRBV4-1; D: .; DNA: TGCGCCAGCAGCCAAGATCTGTCACATCGACAGCAAGAGACCCAGTACTTC; CDR3: CASSQDLSHRQQETQYF
size: .; J: TRBJ2-1; V: TRBV20-1; D: .; DNA: TGTGCGACGGACCCTAACAATGAGCAGTTCTTC; CDR3: CATDPNNEQFF
size: .; J: TRBJ1-2; V: TRBV7-2; D: .; DNA: TGTGCCAGCAGCTTGACAAGGGGGGACTATGGCTACACCTTC; CDR3: CASSLTRGDYGYTF
size: .; J: TRBJ2-3; V: TRBV6-5; D: .; DNA: TGTGCCAGCAGCGCTACAGGGGGGGGTACAGATACGCAGTATTTT; CDR3: CASSATGGGTDTQYF
size: few; J: TRBJ1-2; V: TRBV2; D: .; DNA: TGTGCCAGCATCGGGGAGGGGAACTATGGCTACACCTTC; CDR3: CASIGEGNYGYTF
size: .; J: TRBJ2-1; V: TRBV4-1; D: TRBD2; DNA: TGCGCCAGCAGCCAAGGATGGCTAGCGGGAAACAATGAGCAGTTCTTC; CDR3: CASSQGWLAGNNEQFF
size: few; J: TRBJ2-1; V: TRBV29-1; D: TRBD1; DNA: TGCAGCGTTACAGGGGGGGAGCAGTTCTTC; CDR3: CSVTGGEQFF
size: .; J: TRBJ2-5; V: TRBV5-6; D: .; DNA: TGTGCCAGCAGCTTCGGCACAGGGTACGGAGAGACCCAGTACTTC; CDR3: CASSFGTGYGETQYF
size: once; J: TRBJ1-2; V: TRBV27; D: .; DNA: TGTGCCAGCAGTTTAAGCAGGGGTAACTATGGCTACACCTTC; CDR3: CASSLSRGNYGYTF
size: .; J: TRBJ1-5; V: TRBV5-6; D: TRBD1; DNA: TGTGCCAGCAGCTTCGGACAGGGCAATCAGCCCCAGCATTTT; CDR3: CASSFGQGNQPQHF
size: few; J: TRBJ2-5; V: TRBV9; D: .; DNA: TGTGCCAGCAGCGCCTGGACAGGCGGGGTAGAGACCCAGTACTTC; CDR3: CASSAWTGGVETQYF
size: .; J: TRBJ2-2; V: TRBV27; D: .; DNA: TGTGCCAGCAGCCTCCGCAGGACCGGGGAGCTGTTTTTT; CDR3: CASSLRRTGELFF
size: .; J: TRBJ2-6; V: TRBV4-1; D: .; DNA: TGCGCCAGCAGCCCTGAGGGAAGGGTCGCTGGGGCCAACGTCCTGACTTTC; CDR3: CASSPEGRVAGANVLTF
size: .; J: TRBJ2-1; V: TRBV5-6; D: .; DNA: TGTGCCAGCAGCTCCCTGAGCGGTGAGCAGTTCTTC; CDR3: CASSSLSGEQFF
size: .; J: TRBJ1-2; V: TRBV5-1; D: .; DNA: TGCGCCAGCAGCTTGACAGGGCACTATGGCTACACCTTC; CDR3: CASSLTGHYGYTF
size: few; J: TRBJ2-1; V: TRBV19; D: .; DNA: TGTGCCAGTAGTATTCGGGGAGACAATGAGCAGTTCTTC; CDR3: CASSIRGDNEQFF
size: .; J: TRBJ1-2; V: TRBV13; D: .; DNA: TGTGCCAGCAGCTTAGGGGGGGCGCCTAACTATGGCTACACCTTC; CDR3: CASSLGGAPNYGYTF